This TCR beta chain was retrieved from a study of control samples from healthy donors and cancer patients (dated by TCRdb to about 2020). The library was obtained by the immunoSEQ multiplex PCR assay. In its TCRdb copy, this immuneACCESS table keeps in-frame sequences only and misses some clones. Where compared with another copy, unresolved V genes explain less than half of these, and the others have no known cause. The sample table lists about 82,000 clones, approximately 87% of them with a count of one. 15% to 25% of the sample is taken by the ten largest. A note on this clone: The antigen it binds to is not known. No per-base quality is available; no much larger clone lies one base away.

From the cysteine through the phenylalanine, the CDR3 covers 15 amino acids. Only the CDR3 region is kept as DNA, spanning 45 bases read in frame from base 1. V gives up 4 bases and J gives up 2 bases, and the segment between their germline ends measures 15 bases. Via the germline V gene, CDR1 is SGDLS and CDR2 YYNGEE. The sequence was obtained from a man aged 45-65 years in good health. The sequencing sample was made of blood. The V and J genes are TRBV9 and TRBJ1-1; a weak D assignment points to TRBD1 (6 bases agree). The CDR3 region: CASSSLGGANTEAFF. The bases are TGTGCCAGCAGCTCTCTCGGGGGCGCCAACACTGAAGCTTTCTTT.